These T cell receptor beta chains were read from a single sample in a study of cytomegalovirus exposure and HLA in healthy donors. Method: immunoSEQ multiplex PCR; TCRdb's copy keeps in-frame clones and lacks some. The sample records about 98,000 clones, around 80% being singletons. Sequences were obtained from PBMCs. The receptors stem from a man aged 35 to 55 in good health and CMV-seronegative. The CDR3 runs from the conserved cysteine through the conserved F or W.

V gene	J gene	CDR3 protein
TRBV2	TRBJ1-1	CASSPRVNTEAFF
TRBV27	TRBJ2-5	CASKGQATQETQYF
TRBV25-1	TRBJ1-1	CASSRDSERPFF
TRBV5-6	TRBJ1-1	CASSLGAGPFLNTEAFF
TRBV28	TRBJ2-7	CASSPPPGQGGSYEQYF
TRBV6-1	TRBJ1-6	CASRQGNDNSPLHF
TRBV5-6	TRBJ2-6	CASSLGGTGANVLTF
TRBV11-2	TRBJ2-1	CASSLGLGGPNEQFF
TRBV6-1	TRBJ2-1	CASSKAGGLSYNEQFF
TRBV7-2	TRBJ2-1	CASSHRPGVNEQFF
TRBV10-2	TRBJ2-2	CATSQSGGAGTGELFF
TRBV6-1	TRBJ2-1	CTSSEWRGAGYNEQFF
TRBV11-2	TRBJ1-1	CASSPRGSTEAFF
TRBV11-2	TRBJ2-3	CASSLGRVTDTQYF
TRBV7-2	TRBJ2-1	CASSLAAARANNEQFF
TRBV30	TRBJ1-3	CAWRFQGSGNTIYF
TRBV14	TRBJ1-1	CASSQGQNTEAFF
TRBV28	TRBJ1-2	CASRVSDRAGGYTF
TRBV7-2	TRBJ1-2	CASSLLVGWNYGYTF
TRBV11-2	TRBJ2-7	CASSSSDYEQYF
TRBV9	TRBJ2-2	CASRRETSAGELFF
TRBV11-2	TRBJ1-2	CASTLGGRGYTF